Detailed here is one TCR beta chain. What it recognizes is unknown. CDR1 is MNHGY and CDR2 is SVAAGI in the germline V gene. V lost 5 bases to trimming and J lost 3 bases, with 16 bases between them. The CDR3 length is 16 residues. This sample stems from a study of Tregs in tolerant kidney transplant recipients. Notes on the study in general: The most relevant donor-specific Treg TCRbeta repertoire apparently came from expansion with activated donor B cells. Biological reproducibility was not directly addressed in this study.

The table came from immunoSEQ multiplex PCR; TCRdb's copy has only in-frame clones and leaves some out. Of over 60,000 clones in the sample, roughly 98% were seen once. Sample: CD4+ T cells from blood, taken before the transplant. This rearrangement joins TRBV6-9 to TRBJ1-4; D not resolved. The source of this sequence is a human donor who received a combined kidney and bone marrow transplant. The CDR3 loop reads CASSRSTREANEKLFF. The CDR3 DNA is TGTGCCAGCAGTAGGTCGACTAGGGAGGCTAATGAAAAACTGTTTTTT.